What follows are 12 T cell receptor beta chains derived from one specimen sequenced in a study of T cells in Graves' hyperthyroidism and ophthalmopathy. TCR beta CDR3 regions were amplified from RNA. The TCR CDR3 was amplified in a first-round RT-PCR using the HTBI primer set. TCRdb used MiXCR to reprocess the multiplex PCR reads, holding one entry per CDR3 protein. The table has roughly 840,000 distinct CDR3 sequences, about 38% seen once. The sequencing input was blood. The receptors were sampled from a man younger than 30 with Graves' hyperthyroidism.

This clonotype has only a few counts. This chain uses TRBV9 with TRBJ1-2; D gene ambiguous. The germline V gene has CDR1 SGDLS and CDR2 YYNGEE. Trimming took 7 bases from V and 8 from J, leaving 12 bases between them. The CDR3 consists of 11 residues. The CDR3 DNA is TGTGCCAGCGGAGGGCCGGGCGGCTACACCTTC. Translated: CASGGPGGYTF.

This clonotype has a single count. V gene TRBV29-1 combines with J gene TRBJ1-4; TRBD1 matches at 11 bases. CDR3 size: 13 residues. Trimming cost V 7 bases and J 7 bases; bases outside gene matches: 5. The germline gives CDR1 SQVTM, CDR2 ANQGSEA. In DNA, the CDR3 is TGCAGCGGTGGGACAGGGGGAGCTGAAAAACTGTTTTTT. This translates into CSGGTGGAEKLFF.

Points on this clonotype: The DNA is left out, because the CDR3 cannot be placed on it with certainty; the CDR3 is given as TCRdb lists it. This rearrangement joins TRBV29-1 to TRBJ1-5; TRBD1, as called in the table, went unchecked against the DNA. The CDR3 is 20 residues long, ends included. Germline loops: CDR1 SQVTM, CDR2 ANQGSEA. CDR3 residues: CSVVSSRAFFGQGSNQPQHF.

The chain has TRBV7-2 and TRBJ1-1; D is possibly TRBD1 (5 bases). V was clipped by 3 bases and J by 2 bases, with 16 bases between them. Germline loops: CDR1 SGHTA, CDR2 FQGNSA. The CDR3 is 16 residues long. This chain's CDR3 is CASSFPSGSPNTEAFF. In DNA form, the CDR3 reads TGTGCCAGCAGCTTCCCTTCAGGGAGCCCTAACACTGAAGCTTTCTTT.

This clonotype has only a few counts. The V call is TRBV7-9, the J call TRBJ2-7; the match to TRBD2 covers 14 bases. V dropped 4 bases and J dropped 3; count of bases not matched to a gene: 8. Germline V gives CDR1 SEHNR, CDR2 FQNEAQ (reference sequence). This CDR3 is built from 17 residues. The DNA of the CDR3 is TGTGCCAGCAGCTCGCCGGGACTAGCGGGAGCCTTCTACGAGCAGTACTTC. As protein: CASSSPGLAGAFYEQYF.

With regard to this clonotype: This may be a read error, as it is one base from a much larger clone. The chain couples TRBV10-3 to TRBJ2-7; 9 bases are a match to TRBD1. Germline CDR1 reads ENHRY; CDR2 reads SYGVKD. The CDR3 covers 16 residues. The CDR3 is CAIGEPGQGSSYEQYF. CDR3 in DNA: TGTGCCATCGGTGAGCCGGGACAGGGAAGCTCCTACGAGCAGTACTTC.

This clonotype was seen a handful of times. This chain joins TRBV12-3 or TRBV12-4 and TRBJ1-1; D is ambiguous. The CDR3 has 13 residues. The V end was cut by 3 bases, the J end by 3 bases, with 8 bases between. The CDR3 loop reads CASSLSDYTEAFF. In nucleotides, the CDR3 is TGTGCCAGCAGTTTGTCGGACTACACTGAAGCTTTCTTT.

As regards this clonotype: A clone one base away is much larger, so this may be a read error. The CDR3 nucleotides are TGTGCCAGCAGCTTAGGGCCAACTGGCTACGGGCAGTACTTC. Its protein product is CASSLGPTGYGQYF. This sequence joins TRBV7-9 and TRBJ2-7; D uncertain. Germline-derived CDR1 and CDR2 are SEHNR and FQNEAQ (reference sequence). The CDR3 is 14 amino acids.

This clonotype was seen at least ten times. The V and J genes are TRBV15 and TRBJ1-1; D unresolved. Germline lookup yields CDR1 LNHNV and CDR2 YYDKDF (reference sequence). Trimming pared 0 bases from V and 10 bases from J, leaving 6 bases between. The CDR3 loop spans 11 amino acids. Here the CDR3 DNA reads TGTGCCACCAGCAGAGATGGTGCAGCTTTCTTT. Its translation is CATSRDGAAFF.

J is TRBJ1-2 and V is TRBV7-6, with 9 positions matching TRBD1. The CDR3 covers 14 residues. Trimming at V came to 2 bases and at J to 10 bases, leaving 8 bases not matched to a gene. Germline-derived CDR1 and CDR2 are SGHVS and FNYEAQ. The CDR3 sequence: CASSLTRGQGDYTF. The CDR3 DNA sequence: TGTGCCAGCAGCTTAACGCGGGGACAGGGAGACTACACCTTC.

The chain uses TRBV14 and TRBJ2-5; the match to TRBD1 covers 7 bases. The CDR3 is made up of 16 amino acids. V shed 4 bases and J 5 bases; nucleotides not matched to a gene: 13. The germline gives CDR1 SGHDN, CDR2 FVKESK. The CDR3 DNA reads TGTGCCAGCAGCCTCTTGACAGGGACGGACCGGGAGACCCAGTACTTC. Amino acid sequence: CASSLLTGTDRETQYF.

This clonotype was recorded once. This may be a read error: a much more frequent sequence differs by one nucleotide. This rearrangement joins TRBV19 to TRBJ2-6, with D hard to call. The CDR3 runs 14 residues. Germline CDR1 LNHDA, CDR2 SQIVND (reference sequence). In DNA form, the CDR3 reads TGTGACAGTAATCTCTTTTCTGGGGCCAACGTCCTGACTTTC. It translates to CDSNLFSGANVLTF.